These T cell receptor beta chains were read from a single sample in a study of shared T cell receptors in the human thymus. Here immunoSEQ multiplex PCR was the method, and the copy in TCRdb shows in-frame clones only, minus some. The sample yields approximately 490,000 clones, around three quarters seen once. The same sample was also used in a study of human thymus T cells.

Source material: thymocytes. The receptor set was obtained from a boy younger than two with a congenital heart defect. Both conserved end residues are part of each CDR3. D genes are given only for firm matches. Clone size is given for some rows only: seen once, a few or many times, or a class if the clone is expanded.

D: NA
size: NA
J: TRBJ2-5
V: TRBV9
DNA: TGTGCCAGCAGCCCGGCCGTGGACACTGAAGAGACCCAGTACTTC
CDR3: CASSPAVDTEETQYF

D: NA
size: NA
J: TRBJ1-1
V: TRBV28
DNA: TGTGCCAGCAGTCCCAACCCGTTTCAGGAGGGCACTGAAGCTTTCTTT
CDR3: CASSPNPFQEGTEAFF

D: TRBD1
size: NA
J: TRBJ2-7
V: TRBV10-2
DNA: TGCGCCAGCGGGACAGGATCCTCCGGCGAGCAGTACTTC
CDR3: CASGTGSSGEQYF

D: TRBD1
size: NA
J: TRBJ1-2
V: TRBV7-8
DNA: TGTGCCAGCAGCTTAGCGCGCAGGACAGGCCCTCCACTCAACTATGGCTACACCTTC
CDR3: CASSLARRTGPPLNYGYTF

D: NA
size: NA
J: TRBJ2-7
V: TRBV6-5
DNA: TGTGCCAGCAGTTACTCGACAGTTTCCTACGAGCAGTACTTC
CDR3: CASSYSTVSYEQYF

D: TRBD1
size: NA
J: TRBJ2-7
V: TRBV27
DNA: TGTGCCAGCAGCCCTGCCGAGGACAGGGGTCCCTACGAGCAGTACTTC
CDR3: CASSPAEDRGPYEQYF

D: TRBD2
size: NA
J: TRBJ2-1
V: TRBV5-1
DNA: TGCGCCAGCCCGGGACTAGCGGAGGGGGGTGAGCAGTTCTTC
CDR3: CASPGLAEGGEQFF

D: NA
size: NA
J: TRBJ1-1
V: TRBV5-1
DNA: TGCGCCAGCAGCTTCACTACAAACACTGAAGCTTTCTTT
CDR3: CASSFTTNTEAFF

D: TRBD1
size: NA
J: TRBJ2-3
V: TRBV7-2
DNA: TGTGCCAGCAGCCCGCAGGGGGACCGGAGGAATACGCAGTATTTT
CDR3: CASSPQGDRRNTQYF

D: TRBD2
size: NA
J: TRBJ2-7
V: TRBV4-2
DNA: TGTGCCAGCAGCCAAGATCGACTAGCGGACTCCTACGAGCAGTACTTC
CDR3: CASSQDRLADSYEQYF

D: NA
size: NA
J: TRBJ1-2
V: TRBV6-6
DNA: TGTGCCAGCAGTTACGGGGGGGGACTGAATGGCTACACCTTC
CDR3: CASSYGGGLNGYTF

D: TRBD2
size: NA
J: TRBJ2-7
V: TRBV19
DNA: TGTGCCAGTAGCCCTAGCGGACTCCCCTACGAGCAGTACTTC
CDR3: CASSPSGLPYEQYF

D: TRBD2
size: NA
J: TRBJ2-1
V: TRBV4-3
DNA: TGCGCCAGCAGCCAAGAAACGACTAGCGGGATTCATGAGCAGTTCTTC
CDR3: CASSQETTSGIHEQFF

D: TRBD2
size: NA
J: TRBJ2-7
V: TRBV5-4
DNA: TGTGCCAGCAGCACGGGGACTAGCGGGAGGCCCTGTAGGTGGCAGTACTTC
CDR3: CASSTGTSGRPCRWQYF

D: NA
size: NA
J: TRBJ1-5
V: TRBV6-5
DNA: TGTGCCAGCAGTTACTCGATTGGGGGCCAGCCCCAGCATTTT
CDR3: CASSYSIGGQPQHF

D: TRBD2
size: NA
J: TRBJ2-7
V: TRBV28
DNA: TGTGCCAGCAGCAACCCCGGGGCTAGCGGCCTCCGCTACGAGCAGTACTTC
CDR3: CASSNPGASGLRYEQYF

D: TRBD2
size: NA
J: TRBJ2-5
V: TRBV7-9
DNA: TGTGCCAGCAGCTATCTTAGCGGGAGGGCAAAAGAGACCCAGTACTTC
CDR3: CASSYLSGRAKETQYF

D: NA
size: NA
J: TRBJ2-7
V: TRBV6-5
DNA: TGTGCCAGCAGTTACACCGTGGACAGCTACGAGCAGTACTTC
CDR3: CASSYTVDSYEQYF

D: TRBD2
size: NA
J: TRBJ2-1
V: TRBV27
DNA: TGTGCCAGCAGTCCCAAGCGGGAGTGGTACAATGAGCAGTTCTTC
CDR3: CASSPKREWYNEQFF

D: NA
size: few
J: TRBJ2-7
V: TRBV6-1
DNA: TGTGCCAGCAGTCCTGTCGGGGGGCACCTCTACGAGCAGTACTTC
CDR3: CASSPVGGHLYEQYF

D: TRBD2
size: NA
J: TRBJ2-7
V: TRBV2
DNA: TGTGCCAGCAGTGAACCCTCGGGCGGGGGGTACGAGCAGTACTTC
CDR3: CASSEPSGGGYEQYF

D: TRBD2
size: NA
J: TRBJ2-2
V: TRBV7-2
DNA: TGTGCCAGCAGCTCTCTAGCGGGGGTAAACACCGGGGAGCTGTTTTTT
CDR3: CASSSLAGVNTGELFF

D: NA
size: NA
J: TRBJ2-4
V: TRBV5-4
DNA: TGTGCCAGCAGCCCTGACAGGACCGTAGCCAAAAACATTCAGTACTTC
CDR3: CASSPDRTVAKNIQYF

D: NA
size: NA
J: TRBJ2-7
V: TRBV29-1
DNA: TGCAGCGTTGGGGTGTCTAACCTAGTCTACGAGCAGTACTTC
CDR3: CSVGVSNLVYEQYF